Below, one T cell receptor (beta chain) is given with its context. It lacks a known antigen. No base quality information exists; no much larger clone differs at one position. Libraries were made using PCR. The listed sequencing device is Illumina HiSeq 2500. TCR libraries were prepared with molecular barcoding, using unique molecular identifiers to normalize TCRbeta repertoire quantification. Starting from the raw public reads, TCRdb applied fastp trimming at Q25, assembled clones with MiXCR and retained in-frame beta chains. Rows with one shared CDR3 protein collapse into an entry with the most common genes and DNA. Counted in this sample were 300,000 or so distinct CDR3 sequences; nearly 10% of them appeared once. Clones ranked in the top ten supply around 10% of the sample. The data were taken from a study of T-cell reconstitution after alpha-beta-depleted transplantation in children (dated by TCRdb to about 2016). General notes on the study: T-cell immune reconstitution after TCRalphabeta/CD19-depleted allogeneic hematopoietic cell transplantation in children was quantitatively tracked in the study by means of TCR repertoire profiling.

From the germline V gene, CDR1 is LGHNA and CDR2 is YNFKEQ. Counted from cysteine to phenylalanine, this CDR3 has 18 amino acids. Kept here is only the CDR3 DNA, which spans 54 bases and is read in frame from base 1. Germline trimming: 1 base from V, 4 bases from J; junction bases outside gene matches: 9. This TCR was sampled from a human donor who donated a stem cell graft to a child with SCID. The rearranged chain carries TRBV4-2 and TRBJ2-2, with TRBD2 identical over 10 junction bases. This material consisted of PBMCs from the stem cell graft donor, taken from the stem cell graft. The nucleotides are TGTGCCAGCAGCCAAGCGGCTCTAGCGGGGGCGCCCACCGGGGAGCTGTTTTTT. This encodes CASSQAALAGAPTGELFF.